This T cell receptor beta chain appears in the sequencing data of a study of regulatory T cells in long-lasting Graves disease (dated by TCRdb to about 2021). Regarding the research as a whole: Newly diagnosed Graves' disease patients had taken antithyroid drugs for less than 3 months. Patients with persistent Graves' disease were compared with patients with newly diagnosed Graves' disease using TCR sequencing and RNA sequencing of peripheral blood. The study took place in China and was registered as a clinical trial. A total of roughly 35 samples were covered by TCR sequencing, comprising some 13 persistent and around 20 newly diagnosed Graves' disease patients.

Preparation of the library involved multiplex PCR. Instrument used: Illumina HiSeq 4000. TCR beta libraries were built with iRepertoire HTBI primers and Arm-PCR amplification of CDR3 regions. Before sequencing, the PCR products went through gel purification. The published analysis was carried out like this. Gene usage analysis of CDR3 amino acid clonotypes used the 62 TRBV and more than 13 TRBJ segments found across samples. COPE and FqMerger were used to merge filtered high-quality paired reads into contigs. BLAST was used to align contigs to IMGT TRBV, TRBD and TRBJ reference genes, and CDR3 was defined according to IMGT. Clonotypes above 0.1% frequency were classified as highly expanded clones. Shannon entropy served as the measure of repertoire diversity, while the Gini coefficient captured V-J evenness. A clonotype was considered public if more than one individual shared it. TCRdb's own reprocessing of the public reads used fastp at Q25 and MiXCR and kept productive beta chains. Each entry merges the rows of one CDR3 protein and shows their most common DNA and genes. What appears here as the V and J calls and clone size reflects TCRdb's work, not the paper's. Here the sample has 400,000 to 550,000 distinct CDR3 sequences; about 17% occur a single time. About 10% of the sample belongs to the ten largest clones.

After removal of 6 bases from V and 4 bases from J, the junction retains 18 bases not matched to a gene. The cysteine opens and the phenylalanine closes a CDR3 of 19 amino acids. Only the CDR3 portion is preserved as DNA: 57 bases, with reading frame beginning at the first base. The germline V gene (reference sequence) yields PRHDT for CDR1 and FYEKMQ for CDR2. The time point label of this sample denotes: newly diagnosed GD, antithyroid drugs for less than 3 months. For both TCR sequencing and RNA sequencing, RNA was extracted from PBMCs in TRIzol. The diagnosis of Graves' disease followed American Thyroid Association guidelines. Patients were recruited from an endocrinology department in Xi'an, China. From each patient, 7.5 to 10 milliliters of peripheral blood was collected into an EDTA anticoagulant tube. PBMCs were isolated by Ficoll Paque Plus density gradient separation without further T cell sorting. RNA quality was checked with an Agilent 2100 Bioanalyzer and agarose gel, and concentration with a NanoDrop 2000.

The investigation overall reported the following: Persistent disease showed preferential use of TRBV28, TRBJ1-2 and TRBJ2-5, whereas newly diagnosed disease favored TRBV20-1 and TRBJ2-1. The authors acknowledged the small sample size as a limitation that may reduce accuracy. Sequencing and analysis were restricted to the TCR beta chain. Persistent Graves' disease patients showed lower TCR Shannon entropy and fewer highly expanded clones than newly diagnosed patients, suggesting clonal expansion. More public clonotypes were shared among persistent patients (about 2,800) than among newly diagnosed patients (roughly 1,000). Because the primary lesion, thyroid tissue, could not be accessed, the study looked at peripheral blood alone.

This clonotype was counted at least ten times. Its antigen has not been determined. Per-base quality was not reported, and no clone a single base away is much larger than it. These data also featured in a second study, about T cells in Graves' hyperthyroidism and ophthalmopathy. Drawing on the second study: Stable Graves' hyperthyroidism was defined as the absence of progression to ophthalmopathy over 18 months of follow-up. Hyperthyroidism patients were newly diagnosed, with disease duration under 2 months, and aged 18 to 65 years. Exclusion was applied to patients with uncontrolled infections, other autoimmune diseases, pregnancy or lactation. Diagnoses relied on clinical symptoms, serum thyroxine and TRAb, thyroid ultrasound and orbital computed tomography. The first round of RT-PCR for the TCR CDR3 was performed with the HTBI primer set and the Qiagen OneStep RT-PCR kit. Most expanded thyroid clonotypes (frequency above 0.001) were also found in blood, which suggests that blood repertoires may mirror thyroid immune responses. Ophthalmopathy was separated from stable hyperthyroidism by a 13 V-J signature model, with approximately 90% sensitivity and about 81% specificity obtained in cross-validation and 80%/75% obtained in testing. In validation, the model predicted progression to ophthalmopathy a median of 6.5 months before onset, with over 55% sensitivity and 72.22% specificity. TCR V-J signatures able to tell the groups apart were searched for in a discovery cohort of 100 patients, of whom roughly 42 had Graves' ophthalmopathy and 55 to 65 had stable Graves' hyperthyroidism. An independent validation cohort of fewer than 20 hyperthyroidism patients and roughly 16 patients who later progressed to ophthalmopathy tested prospective prediction of ophthalmopathy. For training and testing, the 110 or so patients in the discovery cohort were randomly divided in a 7:3 ratio. The study also compared thyroid tissue and blood T-cell repertoires from a handful of Graves' hyperthyroidism patients. Following sampling, methimazole starting at 30 mg daily was given to hyperthyroidism patients, and high-dose intravenous methylprednisolone was given to ophthalmopathy patients. Libraries were constructed in a second round of multiplex PCR, after which size selection and purification were performed. Paired-end sequencing of the libraries was performed with 100 bp reads on an Illumina HiSeq2000. Raw data were processed with SOAPnuke, discarding reads with adapters, uncalled bases, mean Phred below 15, or no exact constant-primer or identifier match. COPE v1.2.5 was used to merge high-quality paired reads, and clonotypes were defined as unique nucleotide sequences. Clonotypes were aligned to IMGT TRBV, TRBD and TRBJ reference segments using MiTCR v1.1. The analysis included only V-J combinations with a frequency above 0.0001, which together covered roughly 99% of the repertoires. The TCS score was defined as F50 (clonal expansion) divided by E x V (chaos), with BLOSUM62-based TCRdist calculated between CDR3 peptides within each V-J. Welch's t-statistics and random forest reduced several hundred V-J features to about 12, which were used in a naive Bayes classifier (R e1071). No statistical method was used to set the sample size in advance, and investigators knew the group allocation. TCR Vbeta CDR3 sequencing of 130 to 150 peripheral blood samples (around 45 ophthalmopathy, 75 to 85 hyperthyroidism and some 17 progressor patients) is reported in the paper.

Recombination linked TRBV13 to TRBJ2-2; TRBD2 lines up with 9 middle nucleotides. Sample: peripheral blood mononuclear cells (PBMCs), taken at new diagnosis, from a patient treated with antithyroid drugs. The sequence came from a woman in her 30s with Graves disease. Donor details come from another sample of the same person, matched by shared clones. Here the CDR3 is given as CASRNFRIAGERGTGELFF. The nucleotide sequence reads TGTGCCAGCAGGAATTTTCGAATAGCGGGAGAAAGGGGCACCGGGGAGCTGTTTTTT.